A single sample gave rise to the 25 T cell receptor beta chains below, sequenced in a study of memory B cells and T cells in multiple sclerosis. After stimulus-free culture, autoproliferating CFSE-dim and non-proliferating CFSE-high T cells were sequenced separately. Cultures began with 45 million to 50 million CFSE-labeled PBMCs, unstimulated for 7 days, with replicate wells pooled. Repertoires were generated with immunoSEQ multiplex PCR, while TCRdb's copy carries only in-frame clones and drops some. The profile shows approximately 12,000 clones, just under 85% of them singletons. No antigen is known for these receptors. Sequenced sample: PBMCs from blood kept in culture. The receptors here all came from a human donor with multiple sclerosis.

The V call is TRBV19, the J call TRBJ1-6; 8 positions match TRBD1. Germline V lookup: CDR1 LNHDA, CDR2 SQIVND (reference sequence). Trimming removed 4 bases from V and 11 bases from J; junction bases left unmatched: 13. This CDR3 spans 16 amino acids. The CDR3 is CASSTLWTGRNPPLHF. In DNA, the CDR3 is TGTGCCAGTAGTACCCTTTGGACAGGGCGGAATCCACCCCTCCACTTT.

The V gene is TRBV9, the J gene TRBJ2-2; 9 bases agree with TRBD1. Germline-derived CDR1 and CDR2 are SGDLS and YYNGEE. Trimming removed 3 bases from V and 5 bases from J; junction bases left unmatched: 8. The length of the CDR3 is 16 residues. The CDR3 sequence is CASSEQRQGGTGELFF. The DNA of the CDR3 is TGTGCCAGCAGCGAACAACGACAGGGGGGAACCGGGGAGCTGTTTTTT.

The chain recombines TRBV28 with TRBJ1-4, with 7 bases matching TRBD1. Trimming cost V 3 bases and J 0 bases; bases outside gene matches: 1. Looked up from germline, CDR1 is MDHEN and CDR2 is SYDVKM. The CDR3 totals 15 residues. The CDR3 DNA sequence: TGTGCCAGCAGTTTTAGGGGGCCAACTAATGAAAAACTGTTTTTT. Protein: CASSFRGPTNEKLFF.

The chain links TRBV14 to TRBJ1-6; the D gene is possibly TRBD1 (6 bases). Trimming cost V 2 bases and J 7 bases, with 12 bases left between them. This CDR3 contains 15 residues. Germline V gene lookup returns CDR1 SGHDN and CDR2 FVKESK. CDR3 DNA: TGTGCCAGCAGCCAATTGCAGGGGAGGAATTCACCCCTCCACTTT. Residues: CASSQLQGRNSPLHF.

The rearrangement links TRBV25-1 to TRBJ2-5, with unresolved D. V was shortened by 4 bases and J by 0 bases, with 9 bases between the two germline ends. The CDR3 has 14 residues. Germline V gene lookup returns CDR1 MGHDK and CDR2 SYGVNS. This CDR3 reads CASSVSKYQETQYF. The CDR3 nucleotides read TGTGCCAGCAGTGTTAGTAAATACCAAGAGACCCAGTACTTC.

The chain is built from TRBV30 and TRBJ2-1; D gene uncertain. The V and J ends lost 0 bases and 7 bases respectively, with 7 bases between them. CDR1 GTSNPN and CDR2 SVGIG come from the germline V gene (reference sequence). The CDR3 has 12 residues. As DNA, the CDR3 is TGTGCCTGGAGTGTGACGAGGAATGAGCAGTTCTTC. Translating it yields CAWSVTRNEQFF.

J is TRBJ2-5 and V is TRBV29-1; possibly TRBD1 for D (6 bases). V shed 3 bases and J shed 0 bases, with 14 bases lying between them. The CDR3 is made up of 15 amino acids. Germline V lookup: CDR1 SQVTM, CDR2 ANQGSEA. As DNA, the CDR3 is TGCAGCGTTGAGAGGCCAGGGGCCAACCAAGAGACCCAGTACTTC. This sequence encodes CSVERPGANQETQYF.

Worth noting for this clone: Other DNA sequences in the sample encode the same CDR3. The CDR3 nucleotides are TGTGCCAGCAGTTTAGGGTCCTACAATGAGCAGTTCTTC. Protein: CASSLGSYNEQFF. The chain links TRBV28 to TRBJ2-1; D gene ambiguous. The CDR3 loop spans 13 amino acids. Germline-derived CDR1 and CDR2 are MDHEN and SYDVKM. V was shortened by 2 bases and J by 1 base, with 3 bases between the two germline ends.

This rearrangement joins TRBV15 to TRBJ1-3; maybe TRBD1 (5 bases). Germline CDR1 LNHNV, CDR2 YYDKDF (reference sequence). Trimming shortened V by 0 bases and J by 4 bases, and 10 bases separated the two germline ends. The CDR3 spans 15 residues. The CDR3 region is CATSRDAGSGNTIYF. CDR3 bases: TGTGCCACCAGCAGAGATGCAGGGAGCGGAAACACCATATATTTT.

The count of this clone is one. V is TRBV2 and J is TRBJ1-6; TRBD1 might be the D (5 bases). Trimming cost V 0 bases and J 7 bases, with 10 bases left between them. The CDR3 length is 15 residues. Germline lookup yields CDR1 SNHLY and CDR2 FYNNEI. The CDR3 coding sequence is TGTGCCAGCAGTGAAGCCTGGCAGGGAAATTCACCCCTCCACTTT. Encoded protein: CASSEAWQGNSPLHF.

This chain connects TRBV2 to TRBJ1-4; D gene uncertain. Germline V lookup: CDR1 SNHLY, CDR2 FYNNEI. V was pared by 3 bases and J by 5 bases, with 10 bases between. This CDR3 region has 14 residues. CDR3 sequence reads: CASSERQNNEKLFF. The CDR3 region has the DNA TGTGCCAGCAGTGAGAGACAAAACAATGAAAAACTGTTTTTT.

The rearrangement joins TRBV20-1 to TRBJ1-1, with a possible D match to TRBD1 (5 bases). CDR1 DFQATT and CDR2 SNEGSKA come from the germline V gene (reference sequence). There are 10 residues in the CDR3. V was cut by 3 bases and J by 7 bases, with 6 bases left in between. The CDR3 region is CSARRGEAFF. The CDR3 nucleotides are TGCAGTGCTAGGAGGGGTGAAGCTTTCTTT.

This clone was counted only a few times. This chain links TRBV7-9 with TRBJ1-2; D gene uncertain. The CDR3 contains 13 residues. The V gene's germline CDR1 is SEHNR and CDR2 FQNEAQ (reference sequence). Trimming removed 1 base at V and 4 bases at J, with 7 bases between. The CDR3: CASSLGVGYGYTF. CDR3 sequence (DNA): TGTGCCAGCAGCTTAGGCGTCGGCTATGGCTACACCTTC.

The chain recombines TRBV2 with TRBJ1-5, with unresolved D. V lost 2 bases to trimming and J lost 0 bases, with 8 bases between them. This CDR3 comprises 15 residues. Germline V gene sequence: CDR1 SNHLY, CDR2 FYNNEI. In nucleotides, the CDR3 is TGTGCCAGCAGTGAATCCCACAGTAGCAATCAGCCCCAGCATTTT. Its protein is CASSESHSSNQPQHF.

J is TRBJ1-2 and V is TRBV19; the match to TRBD1 covers 9 bases. V shed 5 bases and J 8 bases; nucleotides not matched to a gene: 12. Germline lookup yields CDR1 LNHDA and CDR2 SQIVND (reference sequence). The CDR3 runs to 15 residues. This CDR3 reads CASSSSGQGTRGYTF. Here the CDR3 DNA reads TGTGCCAGTAGTTCTTCGGGACAGGGCACGCGGGGCTACACCTTC.

The chain recombines TRBV7-7 with TRBJ2-5, with a tentative D call TRBD2 (5 bases). This CDR3 has 11 amino acids. Germline V gives CDR1 SSHAT, CDR2 FNYEAQ (reference sequence). CDR3 bases: TGTGCTAGAGGGTACCAAGAGACCCAGTACTTC. Amino acids: CARGYQETQYF. The full variable domain, in which reference TRBV7-7 and TRBJ2-5 provide the parts outside the CDR3, is GAGVSQSPRYKVTKRGQDVTLRCDPISSHATLYWYQQALGQGPEFLTYFNYEAQPDKSGLPSDRFSAERPEGSISTLTIQRTEQRDSAMYRCARGYQETQYFGPGTRLLVL.

This chain joins TRBV6-5 and TRBJ1-2, with D tentatively TRBD1 (6 bases). Between the trimmed V and J ends, which lost 6 bases and 5 bases, there was a span of 16 bases. The germline CDR1 and CDR2 sequences are MNHEY and SVGAGI. The CDR3 has 14 amino acids. This CDR3 reads CASSSGTNAYGYTF. Here the CDR3 DNA reads TGTGCCAGCAGCTCTGGGACAAACGCTTATGGCTACACCTTC.

This clone has only one observation. The chain has TRBV5-1 and TRBJ1-5; 7 bases map to TRBD1. Germline CDR1 SGHRS, CDR2 YFSETQ. Trimming removed 3 bases from V and 3 bases from J; junction bases left unmatched: 3. The length of the CDR3 is 14 residues. The chain's CDR3 is CASSSGQDNQPQHF. The CDR3 nucleotides are TGCGCCAGCAGCTCCGGACAGGACAATCAGCCCCAGCATTTT.

This chain connects TRBV2 to TRBJ2-1; D may be TRBD2 (7 bases). Between the trimmed V and J ends, which lost 7 bases and 4 bases, there was a span of 17 bases. The CDR3 is 15 amino acids. Germline V lookup: CDR1 SNHLY, CDR2 FYNNEI. CDR3 sequence reads: CASIPGAGAYNEQFF. The CDR3 region has the DNA TGTGCCAGCATCCCAGGGGCGGGGGCGTACAATGAGCAGTTCTTC.

Points on this clone: The same CDR3 is also encoded by other DNA sequences in this sample. J is TRBJ1-2 and V is TRBV6-6, with D hard to call. Germline CDR1 and CDR2: MNHNY and SVGAGI (reference sequence). V lost 0 bases and J 6 bases, leaving 5 bases between the germline ends. CDR3 length: 12 residues. DNA for the CDR3: TGTGCCAGCAGTTACTCTTCGGATGGCTACACCTTC. This translates into CASSYSSDGYTF.

The chain is built from TRBV28 and TRBJ1-2, with a possible D match to TRBD1 (5 bases). V shed 5 bases and J shed 4 bases, with 20 bases lying between them. Per the germline V gene, CDR1 is MDHEN and CDR2 is SYDVKM. This CDR3 contains 16 residues. CDR3 DNA: TGTGCCAGCAGTGGACCGGCGGGGGGACGCGGCTATGGCTACACCTTC. Its protein product is CASSGPAGGRGYGYTF.

This rearrangement joins TRBV11-2 to TRBJ1-4; 7 nucleotides agree with TRBD1. V lost 5 bases to trimming and J lost 0 bases; unmatched junction nucleotides: 6. Germline V gives CDR1 SGHAT, CDR2 FQNNGV. The CDR3 runs 16 residues. CDR3 nucleotides: TGTGCCAGCAGCCGACAGGGAGGGGCAACTAATGAAAAACTGTTTTTT. As protein: CASSRQGGATNEKLFF.

The rearrangement uses TRBV6-1 and TRBJ1-6; maybe TRBD1 (6 bases). In germline, CDR1 is MNHNS, CDR2 SASEGT. Trimming took off 6 bases at V and 10 bases at J, with 16 bases between the two ends. The CDR3 is made up of 14 amino acids. CDR3 in amino acids: CASSERWDKSPLHF. Here the CDR3 DNA reads TGTGCCAGCAGCGAACGGTGGGACAAATCACCCCTCCACTTT.

The V gene is TRBV15, the J gene TRBJ1-2; no clear D gene. The CDR3 consists of 14 residues. V lost 11 bases to trimming and J lost 2 bases, with 18 bases between them. CDR1 is LNHNV, CDR2 YYDKDF, per germline (reference sequence). DNA of the CDR3: TGTGCCCTTAAACTACCACCCGGGAACTATGGCTACACCTTC. Encoded protein: CALKLPPGNYGYTF.

CDR3 nucleotide sequence: TGTGCCAGCACCATTGCAGGGGCCATCGTGGACTATGGCTACACCTTC. It specifies CASTIAGAIVDYGYTF. The chain has TRBV7-9 and TRBJ1-2, with D maybe TRBD1 (6 bases). The germline V gene has CDR1 SEHNR and CDR2 FQNEAQ (reference sequence). Trimming removed 7 bases at V and 3 bases at J, with 21 bases between. The CDR3 consists of 16 residues.